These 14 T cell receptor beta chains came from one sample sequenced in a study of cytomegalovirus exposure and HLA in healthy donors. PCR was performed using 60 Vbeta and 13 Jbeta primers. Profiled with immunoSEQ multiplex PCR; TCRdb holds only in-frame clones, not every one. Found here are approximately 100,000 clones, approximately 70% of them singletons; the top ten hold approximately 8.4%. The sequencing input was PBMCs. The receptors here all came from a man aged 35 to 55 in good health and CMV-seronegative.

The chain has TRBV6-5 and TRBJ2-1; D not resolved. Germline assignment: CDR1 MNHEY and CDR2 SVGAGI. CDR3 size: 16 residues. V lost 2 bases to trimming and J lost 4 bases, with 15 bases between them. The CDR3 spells CASSYPPRRIYNEQFF. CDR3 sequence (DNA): TGTGCCAGCAGTTACCCCCCCCGGAGAATATACAATGAGCAGTTCTTC.

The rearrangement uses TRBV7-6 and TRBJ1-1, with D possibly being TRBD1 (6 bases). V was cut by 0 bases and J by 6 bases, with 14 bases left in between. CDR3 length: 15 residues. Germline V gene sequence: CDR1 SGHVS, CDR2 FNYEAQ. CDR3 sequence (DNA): TGTGCCAGCAGCTTAGCTTCACAGGGATTCGCTGAAGCTTTCTTT. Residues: CASSLASQGFAEAFF.

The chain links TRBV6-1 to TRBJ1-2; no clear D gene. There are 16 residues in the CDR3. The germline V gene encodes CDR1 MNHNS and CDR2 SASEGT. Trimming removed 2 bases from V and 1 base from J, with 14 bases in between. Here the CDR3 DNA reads TGTGCCAGCAGTGAAAAAGGCGGCAGAAGTAACTATGGCTACACCTTC. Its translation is CASSEKGGRSNYGYTF.

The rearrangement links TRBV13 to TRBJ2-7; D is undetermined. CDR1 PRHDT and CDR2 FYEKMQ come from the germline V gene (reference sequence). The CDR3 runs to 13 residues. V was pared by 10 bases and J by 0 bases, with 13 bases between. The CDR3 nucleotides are TGTGCCATCCCAGGCAGTAACTCCTACGAGCAGTACTTC. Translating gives CAIPGSNSYEQYF.

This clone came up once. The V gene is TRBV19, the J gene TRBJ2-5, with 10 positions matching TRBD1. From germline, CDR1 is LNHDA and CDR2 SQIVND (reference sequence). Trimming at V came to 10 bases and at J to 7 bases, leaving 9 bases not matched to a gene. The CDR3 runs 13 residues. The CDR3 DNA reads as TGTGCCACCTCCGGGACAGGGGTCCGGACCCAGTACTTC. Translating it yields CATSGTGVRTQYF.

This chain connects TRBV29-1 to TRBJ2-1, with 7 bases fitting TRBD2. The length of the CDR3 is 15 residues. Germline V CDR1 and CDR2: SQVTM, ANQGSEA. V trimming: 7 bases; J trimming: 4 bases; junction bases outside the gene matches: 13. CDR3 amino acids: CSAARSGEGYNEQFF. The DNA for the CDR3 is TGCAGCGCTGCCCGAAGCGGGGAGGGATACAATGAGCAGTTCTTC.

The CDR3 loop is CASMRHTGYNEQFF. The CDR3 bases are TGTGCCAGTATGCGGCACACAGGGTACAATGAGCAGTTCTTC. The rearrangement uses TRBV19 and TRBJ2-1, with D maybe TRBD1 (6 bases). The ends were cut back, 7 bases at V and 4 bases at J, with 14 bases in the middle. Germline assignment: CDR1 LNHDA and CDR2 SQIVND (reference sequence). CDR3 length: 14 amino acids.

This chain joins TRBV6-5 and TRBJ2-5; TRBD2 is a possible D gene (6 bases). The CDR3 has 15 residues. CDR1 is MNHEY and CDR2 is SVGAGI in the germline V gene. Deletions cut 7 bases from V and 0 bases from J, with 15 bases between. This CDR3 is CASTLTWGDQETQYF. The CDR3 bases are TGTGCCAGCACCCTCACTTGGGGGGACCAAGAGACCCAGTACTTC.

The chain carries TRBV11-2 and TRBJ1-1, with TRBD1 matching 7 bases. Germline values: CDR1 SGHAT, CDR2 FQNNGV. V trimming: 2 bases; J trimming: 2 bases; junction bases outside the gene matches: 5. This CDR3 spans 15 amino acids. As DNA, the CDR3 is TGTGCCAGCAGCTTACCTGACAGGGTAAACACTGAAGCTTTCTTT. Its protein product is CASSLPDRVNTEAFF.

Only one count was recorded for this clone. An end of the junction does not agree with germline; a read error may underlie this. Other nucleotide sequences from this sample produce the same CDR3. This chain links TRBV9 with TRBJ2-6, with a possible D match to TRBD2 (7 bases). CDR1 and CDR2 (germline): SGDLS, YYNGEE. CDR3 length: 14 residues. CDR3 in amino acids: CASSVAERGAALTF. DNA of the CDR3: TGCGCCAGCAGCGTAGCTGAACGGGGGGCAGCGTTGACTTTC.

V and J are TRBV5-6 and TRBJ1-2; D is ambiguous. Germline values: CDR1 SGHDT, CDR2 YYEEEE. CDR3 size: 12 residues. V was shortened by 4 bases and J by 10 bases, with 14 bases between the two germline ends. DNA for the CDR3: TGTGCCAGCAGCCCCGGGGATTGGGACTACACCTTC. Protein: CASSPGDWDYTF. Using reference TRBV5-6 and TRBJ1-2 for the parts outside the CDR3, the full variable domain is DAGVTQSPTHLIKTRGQQVTLRCSPKSGHDTVSWYQQALGQGPQFIFQYYEEEERQRGNFPDRFSGHQFPNYSSELNVNALLLGDSALYLCASSPGDWDYTFGSGTRLTVV.

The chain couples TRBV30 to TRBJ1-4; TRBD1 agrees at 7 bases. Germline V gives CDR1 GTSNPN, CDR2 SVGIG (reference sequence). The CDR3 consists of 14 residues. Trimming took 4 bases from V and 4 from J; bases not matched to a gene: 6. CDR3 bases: TGTGCCTGGAATCCGGGACAGATTAATGAAAAACTGTTTTTT. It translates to CAWNPGQINEKLFF.

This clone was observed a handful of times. The CDR3 DNA reads as TGTGCCAGCAGCTTAGGGAGAGGGGGGGTCACTGAAGCTTTCTTT. Translating gives CASSLGRGGVTEAFF. The chain uses TRBV5-8 and TRBJ1-1; tentatively, D is TRBD1 (6 bases). This CDR3 has 15 residues. V gave up 2 bases and J gave up 4 bases, with 15 bases separating them. Germline CDR1 is SGHTS and CDR2 is YDEGEE.

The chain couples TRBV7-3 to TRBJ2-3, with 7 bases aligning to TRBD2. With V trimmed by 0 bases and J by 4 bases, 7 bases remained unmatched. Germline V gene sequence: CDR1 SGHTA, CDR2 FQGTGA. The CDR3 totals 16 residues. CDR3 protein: CASSLTPGLDPDTQYF. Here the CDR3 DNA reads TGTGCCAGCAGCTTAACCCCCGGACTAGATCCAGATACGCAGTATTTT.